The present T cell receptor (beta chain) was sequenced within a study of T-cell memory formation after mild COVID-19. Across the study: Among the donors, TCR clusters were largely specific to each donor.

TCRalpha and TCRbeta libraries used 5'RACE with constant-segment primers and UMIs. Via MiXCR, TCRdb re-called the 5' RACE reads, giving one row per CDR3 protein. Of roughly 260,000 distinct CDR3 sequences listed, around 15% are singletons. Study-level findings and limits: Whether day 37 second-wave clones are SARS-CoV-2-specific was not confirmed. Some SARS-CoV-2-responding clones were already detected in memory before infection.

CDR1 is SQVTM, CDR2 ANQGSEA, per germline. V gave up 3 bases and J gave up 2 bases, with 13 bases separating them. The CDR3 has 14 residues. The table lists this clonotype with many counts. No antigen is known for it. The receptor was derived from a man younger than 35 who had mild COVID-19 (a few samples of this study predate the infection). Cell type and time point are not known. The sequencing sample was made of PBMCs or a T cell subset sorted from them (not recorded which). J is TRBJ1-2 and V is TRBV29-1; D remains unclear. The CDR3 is CSVERGIENYGYTF. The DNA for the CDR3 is TGCAGCGTTGAGAGAGGTATTGAAAACTATGGCTACACCTTC. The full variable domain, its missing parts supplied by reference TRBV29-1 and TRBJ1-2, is SAVISQKPSRDICQRGTSLTIQCQVDSQVTMMFWYRQQPGQSLTLIATANQGSEATYESGFVIDKFPISRPNLTFSTLTVSNMSPEDSSIYLCSVERGIENYGYTFGSGTRLTVV.